This T cell receptor beta chain was identified in a study of cytomegalovirus exposure and HLA in healthy donors. Study-wide results and caveats: High specificity and sensitivity for cytomegalovirus status were reported for the classifier. Some V segments could not be told apart, so they were left out, TRBV6-2 and TRBV6-3 among them.

The PCR employed 60 Vbeta primers together with 13 Jbeta primers. In the authors' methods: Per a later analysis, the number of unique TCR beta chains was 75 million to 90 million, of which 9 million to 14 million were shared. Assay: immunoSEQ multiplex PCR; the TCRdb copy retains only in-frame clones and omits some. The D gene and trimming were derived from the DNA, and the V and J assignments and clone size from that table. The repertoire holds approximately 200,000 clones, with around 76% as singletons. From its first to its last residue, the CDR3 has 15 amino acids. Per the germline V gene, CDR1 is MDHEN and CDR2 is SYDVKM. In regard to this clone: Its antigen is currently unknown. It is unclear where the CDR3 begins or ends on the DNA, so no DNA is shown, and the CDR3 is as TCRdb lists it.

The chain employs TRBV28 and TRBJ1-4. The sequence came from a young man in good health and CMV-seronegative. The sequencing sample was made of PBMCs. CDR3 in amino acids: CASSSVRGGNEKLFF.